The 7 T cell receptor beta chains reported below all come from one sample, sequenced in a study of a mutant IDH1 vaccine in newly diagnosed glioma. Time point indicated: week 23, last vaccination. Topical imiquimod accompanied each vaccine dose, which consisted of 300 ug of mutant IDH1 20-mer peptide. These TCRs' antigens remain unknown. The repertoire was sequenced with immunoSEQ multiplex PCR; TCRdb's copy has only in-frame clones and lacks some. The sample has 20,000 to 25,000 clones, more than 75% seen once; the top ten hold about 13%. The input for sequencing was PBMCs, taken from a glioma patient whose treatment included an IDH1 peptide vaccine. The receptors stem from a man in his thirties or forties with glioma.

The V call is TRBV6-1, the J call TRBJ2-6; 8 bases align to TRBD2. Germline CDR1 is MNHNS and CDR2 is SASEGT. The CDR3 contains 18 residues. V lost 4 bases, J lost 0 bases, and 8 bases stayed unmatched. The DNA for the CDR3 is TGTGCCAGCAGTGGAGCTAGCGGGTCCGCCTCTGGGGCCAACGTCCTGACTTTC. This gives the protein CASSGASGSASGANVLTF.

The gene calls are TRBV5-6 and TRBJ1-2; D is possibly TRBD1 (6 bases). CDR1 and CDR2 from the germline V gene are SGHDT and YYEEEE. This CDR3 is built from 15 residues. The V gene lost 2 bases and the J gene lost 2 bases, with 13 bases spanning the gap. CDR3 bases: TGTGCCAGCAGCTTCGTGGGGGGCGCAAACTATGGCTACACCTTC. Translating gives CASSFVGGANYGYTF.

In its sample, this clone was seen once. CDR3: CASRRGAGSSYEQYF. DNA of the CDR3: TGTGCCAGCAGACGGGGGGCGGGAAGCTCCTACGAGCAGTACTTC. The chain recombines TRBV27 with TRBJ2-7, with D possibly matching TRBD2 (7 bases). The CDR3 is 15 amino acids. With 6 bases removed from V and 0 bases from J, the gap between germline ends came to 15 bases. The germline gives CDR1 MNHEY, CDR2 SMNVEV (reference sequence).

This rearrangement joins TRBV7-9 to TRBJ2-3, with D maybe TRBD1 (6 bases). V was pared by 5 bases and J by 5 bases, with 17 bases between. This CDR3 contains 15 residues. The germline CDR1 and CDR2 sequences are SEHNR and FQNEAQ (reference sequence). The CDR3 DNA follows: TGTGCCAGCAGCGCCACGGACAGCGGAGGAGATACGCAGTATTTT. Its translation: CASSATDSGGDTQYF. Full variable domain (remainder filled in from reference TRBV7-9 and TRBJ2-3): DTGVSQNPRHKITKRGQNVTFRCDPISEHNRLYWYRQTLGQGPEFLTYFQNEAQLEKSRLLSDRFSAERPKGSFSTLEIQRTEQGDSAMYLCASSATDSGGDTQYFGPGTRLTVL.

This chain links TRBV4-1 with TRBJ1-2, with TRBD1 matching over 8 bases. The trim removed 1 base at V and 7 bases at J, leaving 8 bases unmatched. Germline V lookup: CDR1 MGHRA, CDR2 YSYEKL. This CDR3 spans 15 amino acids. Here the CDR3 reads CASSQVDREGGGYTF. The CDR3 bases are TGCGCCAGCAGCCAAGTGGACAGGGAAGGAGGTGGCTACACCTTC.

The sample holds one count of this clone. This rearrangement joins TRBV14 to TRBJ1-3; no clear D. V lost 4 bases, J lost 0 bases, and 13 bases lay in between. The CDR3 runs 16 residues. The germline V gene encodes CDR1 SGHDN and CDR2 FVKESK. CDR3 DNA: TGTGCCAGCAGCCGCTTTGCCCTAGCCTCTGGAAACACCATATATTTT. Amino acid sequence: CASSRFALASGNTIYF.

This clone turned up a few times. The chain recombines TRBV6-5 with TRBJ1-5; D is ambiguous. In germline, CDR1 is MNHEY, CDR2 SVGAGI. There are 12 residues in the CDR3. Deletions cut 6 bases from V and 8 bases from J, with 11 bases between. CDR3 coding DNA: TGTGCCAGCAGCGGTCCCGACAAGCCCCAGCATTTT. It translates to CASSGPDKPQHF.